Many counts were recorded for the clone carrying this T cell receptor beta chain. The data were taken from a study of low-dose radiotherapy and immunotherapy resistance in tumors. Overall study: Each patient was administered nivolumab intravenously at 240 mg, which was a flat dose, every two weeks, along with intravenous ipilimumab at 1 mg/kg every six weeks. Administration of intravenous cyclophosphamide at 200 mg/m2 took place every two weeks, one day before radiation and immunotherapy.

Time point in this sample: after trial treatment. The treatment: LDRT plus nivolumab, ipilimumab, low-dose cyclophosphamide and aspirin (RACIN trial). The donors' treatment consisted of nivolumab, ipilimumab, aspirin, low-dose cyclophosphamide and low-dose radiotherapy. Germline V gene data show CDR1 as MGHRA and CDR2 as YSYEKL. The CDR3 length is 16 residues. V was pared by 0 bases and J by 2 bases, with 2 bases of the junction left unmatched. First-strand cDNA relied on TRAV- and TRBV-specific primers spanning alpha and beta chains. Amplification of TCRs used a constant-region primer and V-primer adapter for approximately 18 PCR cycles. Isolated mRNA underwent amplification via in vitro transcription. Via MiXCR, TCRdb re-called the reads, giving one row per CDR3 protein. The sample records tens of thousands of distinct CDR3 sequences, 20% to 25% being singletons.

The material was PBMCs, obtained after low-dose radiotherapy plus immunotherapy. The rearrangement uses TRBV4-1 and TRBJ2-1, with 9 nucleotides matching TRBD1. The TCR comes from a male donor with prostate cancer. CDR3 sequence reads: CASSQDRTGAYNEQFF. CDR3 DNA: TGCGCCAGCAGCCAAGACAGGACAGGGGCCTACAATGAGCAGTTCTTC.